The 30 T cell receptor beta chains below come from one sample, sequenced in a study of blood T cell repertoires in COVID-19. The assay was immunoSEQ multiplex PCR, and TCRdb's table has in-frame clones only and misses some. The sample records 470,000 or so clones, 80% to 90% being singletons. What was sequenced was peripheral blood. The receptors derive from a human donor in a cohort sampled during active COVID-19.

In its sample, this clone was seen once. J is TRBJ1-1 and V is TRBV30, with 8 positions matching TRBD1. The CDR3 has 13 residues. The germline gives CDR1 GTSNPN, CDR2 SVGIG (reference sequence). The junction had 2 bases not matched to a gene; V was cut back by 2 bases and J by 3 bases. The CDR3: CAWSYRGDTEAFF. Here the CDR3 DNA reads TGTGCCTGGAGTTACAGGGGGGACACTGAAGCTTTCTTT.

The chain recombines TRBV15 with TRBJ1-1; possibly TRBD1 for D (5 bases). V lost 0 bases and J 0 bases, leaving 17 bases between the germline ends. The CDR3 sequence is 18 residues long. Germline-derived CDR1 and CDR2 are LNHNV and YYDKDF (reference sequence). CDR3: CATSRDQQAGWVNTEAFF. CDR3 DNA sequence: TGTGCCACCAGCAGAGATCAACAGGCGGGGTGGGTGAACACTGAAGCTTTCTTT.

The chain links TRBV30 to TRBJ1-1; D is perhaps TRBD1 (6 bases). V lost 2 bases, J lost 1 base, and 11 bases lay in between. Germline CDR1 is GTSNPN and CDR2 is SVGIG (reference sequence). CDR3 length: 14 residues. The CDR3 spells CAWSRGRGNTEAFF. Here the CDR3 DNA reads TGTGCCTGGAGTCGGGGCAGGGGGAACACTGAAGCTTTCTTT.

The table lists this clone with a few counts. The V and J genes are TRBV28 and TRBJ2-7; D is unresolved. V was clipped by 4 bases and J by 1 base, with 17 bases between them. The CDR3 is 16 amino acids. The germline CDR1 and CDR2 sequences are MDHEN and SYDVKM. CDR3 amino acids: CASSSPPGGKSYEQYF. The CDR3 DNA reads TGTGCCAGCAGTTCTCCTCCTGGCGGAAAATCCTACGAGCAGTACTTC.

The chain links TRBV5-1 to TRBJ1-6, with D hard to call. V was clipped by 5 bases and J by 8 bases, with 17 bases between them. The germline gives CDR1 SGHRS, CDR2 YFSETQ. CDR3 length equals 15 residues. CDR3 coding DNA: TGCGCCAGCAGTCCCCAGACCTCCCGGGATTCACCCCTCCACTTT. It specifies CASSPQTSRDSPLHF.

This clone came up a few times. The V and J genes are TRBV6-5 and TRBJ1-5; 8 nucleotides match TRBD1. CDR3 length equals 13 residues. Trimming took 6 bases from V and 11 from J; bases not matched to a gene: 9. Per the germline V gene, CDR1 is MNHEY and CDR2 is SVGAGI. The CDR3 loop reads CASSIDRGLAQHF. The CDR3 DNA reads as TGTGCCAGCAGCATCGACAGGGGTTTGGCCCAGCATTTT.

The chain uses TRBV28 and TRBJ1-1, with a tentative D call TRBD1 (5 bases). V lost 8 bases and J lost 1, with 20 bases in between. In germline, CDR1 is MDHEN, CDR2 SYDVKM. The CDR3 contains 16 residues. The DNA for the CDR3 is TGTGCCAGCTTATTGGGGAGGAGGGGTTGGAACACTGAAGCTTTCTTT. Protein: CASLLGRRGWNTEAFF.

The gene calls are TRBV19 and TRBJ2-7, with D maybe TRBD1 (6 bases). This CDR3 is 12 amino acids long. V lost 8 bases and J lost 4, with 12 bases in between. Germline V gene sequence: CDR1 LNHDA, CDR2 SQIVND (reference sequence). CDR3 DNA: TGTGCCAGTTCCCCTCAGGGGTACGAGCAGTACTTC. Its protein product is CASSPQGYEQYF. The variable domain in full, with the rest retrieved from reference TRBV19 and TRBJ2-7, is DGGITQSPKYLFRKEGQNVTLSCEQNLNHDAMYWYRQDPGQGLRLIYYSQIVNDFQKGDIAEGYSVSREKKESFPLTVTSAQKNPTAFYLCASSPQGYEQYFGPGTRLTVT.

This chain joins TRBV19 and TRBJ2-5, with TRBD1 as a possible D gene (5 bases). CDR3 length equals 13 residues. Germline CDR1 is LNHDA and CDR2 is SQIVND (reference sequence). The CDR3 DNA reads as TGTGCGAGCAAGGGGCCGTTCCAAGAGACCCAGTACTTC. This gives the protein CASKGPFQETQYF.

J is TRBJ2-7 and V is TRBV5-6; perhaps TRBD1 as D (6 bases). The ends were cut back, 2 bases at V and 3 bases at J, with 12 bases in the middle. Germline V gene lookup returns CDR1 SGHDT and CDR2 YYEEEE. The CDR3 length is 14 residues. CDR3 coding DNA: TGTGCCAGCAGCTTAGGGGGAGTTGTCTACGAGCAGTACTTC. Residues: CASSLGGVVYEQYF.

Here the CDR3 reads CASSKPPGLLAPSYNEQFF. DNA for the CDR3: TGTGCCAGCAGCAAGCCCCCCGGACTACTAGCGCCCTCCTACAATGAGCAGTTCTTC. This rearrangement joins TRBV21-1 to TRBJ2-1; TRBD2 was called by the table and not checked on the DNA. TRBV21-1 counts as a pseudogene. The CDR3 covers 19 residues.

V gene TRBV10-3 combines with J gene TRBJ1-2; TRBD1 matches at 7 bases. This CDR3 has 12 amino acids. V lost 4 bases and J lost 6; bases outside the gene matches: 2. Germline V gene data show CDR1 as ENHRY and CDR2 as SYGVKD. The CDR3 DNA sequence: TGTGCCATCAGTGCGACAGGGAATGGCTACACCTTC. Encoded protein: CAISATGNGYTF.

The chain is built from TRBV6-5 and TRBJ1-2, with 7 bases matching TRBD1. J lost 6 bases, V lost 6 bases, and 10 bases had no gene match. CDR3 size: 14 residues. Germline V gene sequence: CDR1 MNHEY, CDR2 SVGAGI. CDR3 DNA sequence: TGTGCCAGCAGATTATCCGGGACAGTAAATGGCTACACCTTC. Protein: CASRLSGTVNGYTF.

V and J are TRBV10-3 and TRBJ2-1, with 8 bases matching TRBD2. Germline CDR1 ENHRY, CDR2 SYGVKD. This CDR3 has 15 amino acids. The V and J ends lost 10 bases and 4 bases, in that order; junction bases with no gene match: 12. The CDR3 loop reads CATGQGREEYNEQFF. The DNA for the CDR3 is TGTGCCACCGGCCAGGGGCGGGAGGAGTACAATGAGCAGTTCTTC.

The chain couples TRBV4-3 to TRBJ2-3; D is possibly TRBD2 (6 bases). The CDR3 length is 17 residues. Trimming cost V 0 bases and J 0 bases, with 13 bases left between them. Germline V CDR1 and CDR2: LGHNA, YSLEER. CDR3 sequence: CASSQDVGTFSTDTQYF. As DNA, the CDR3 is TGCGCCAGCAGCCAAGATGTAGGGACTTTTAGCACAGATACGCAGTATTTT.

V gene TRBV3-1 (or the pseudogene TRBV3-2) combines with J gene TRBJ2-2, with 7 bases matching TRBD1. CDR3 length: 16 residues. J gave up 4 bases and V 0 bases, and 5 bases lay outside the gene matches. CDR1 and CDR2 (germline): LGHDT, YNNKEL (reference sequence). The CDR3 reads CASSQDRGSITGELFF. CDR3 coding DNA: TGTGCCAGCAGCCAAGACAGGGGGTCGATCACCGGGGAGCTGTTTTTT.

The V call is TRBV4-1, the J call TRBJ1-1; D gene uncertain. In germline, CDR1 is MGHRA, CDR2 YSYEKL. This CDR3 spans 14 amino acids. V lost 3 bases to trimming and J lost 2 bases, with 10 bases between them. CDR3 region: CASSHLQRNTEAFF. DNA of the CDR3: TGCGCCAGCAGCCACTTACAGAGAAACACTGAAGCTTTCTTT.

The chain uses TRBV15 and TRBJ1-1, with a weak D call TRBD1 (6 bases). Germline V lookup: CDR1 LNHNV, CDR2 YYDKDF (reference sequence). V dropped 0 bases and J dropped 1 base, with 15 bases sitting between them. This CDR3 spans 17 amino acids. CDR3 protein: CATSRDKGQGPNTEAFF. The CDR3 DNA is TGTGCCACCAGCAGAGATAAGGGTCAGGGGCCGAACACTGAAGCTTTCTTT. The whole variable domain, filled in from reference TRBV15 and TRBJ1-1, reads DAMVIQNPRYQVTQFGKPVTLSCSQTLNHNVMYWYQQKSSQAPKLLFHYYDKDFNNEADTPDNFQSRRPNTSFCFLDIRSPGLGDTAMYLCATSRDKGQGPNTEAFFGQGTRLTVV.

Turning to this clone: Other DNA variants within this sample encode the same CDR3. The chain recombines TRBV19 with TRBJ2-7, with TRBD2 as a possible D gene (5 bases). The CDR3 consists of 14 residues. V was shortened by 3 bases and J by 0 bases, with 9 bases between the two germline ends. Per the germline V gene, CDR1 is LNHDA and CDR2 is SQIVND (reference sequence). The CDR3 DNA sequence: TGTGCCAGTAGTATTGCGGGCAGCTCCTACGAGCAGTACTTC. It encodes CASSIAGSSYEQYF.

This clone was picked up a small number of times. This CDR3 is CASSLGVGQGELFF. CDR3 DNA sequence: TGTGCCAGCAGCTTAGGGGTGGGGCAGGGGGAGCTGTTTTTT. The chain couples TRBV7-2 to TRBJ2-2, with D maybe TRBD1 (5 bases). This CDR3 is 14 amino acids long. Germline CDR1 is SGHTA and CDR2 is FQGNSA. Trimming left V 1 base short and J 8 bases short, with 11 bases between.

This chain joins TRBV27 and TRBJ2-7, with 10 nucleotides matching TRBD1. V lost 6 bases and J lost 1; bases outside the gene matches: 6. Looked up from germline, CDR1 is MNHEY and CDR2 is SMNVEV (reference sequence). This CDR3 spans 15 amino acids. This CDR3 reads CASRRPGQGSYEQYF. The CDR3 DNA reads TGTGCCAGCAGGAGACCGGGACAGGGGTCCTACGAGCAGTACTTC.

This clone was seen only once. This chain links TRBV9 with TRBJ1-1; no clear D. The V end lost 5 bases, the J end lost 1 base, and 9 bases lay between the germline ends. CDR3 size: 13 residues. Germline CDR1 is SGDLS and CDR2 is YYNGEE. Here the CDR3 reads CASSRSQNTEAFF. The CDR3 bases are TGTGCCAGCAGTCGGAGCCAGAACACTGAAGCTTTCTTT.

The chain employs TRBV12-3 or TRBV12-4 and TRBJ2-1; TRBD2 agrees at 9 bases. There are 13 residues in the CDR3. With V trimmed by 6 bases and J by 7 bases, 4 bases remained unmatched. CDR3 amino acids: CASSRLAVNEQFF. The CDR3 bases are TGTGCCAGCAGCAGACTAGCGGTGAATGAGCAGTTCTTC.

The chain is built from TRBV5-1 and TRBJ2-3; 10 bases are shared with TRBD2. Germline-derived CDR1 and CDR2 are SGHRS and YFSETQ. The J segment lost 5 bases and the V segment lost 5 bases, leaving 8 bases of the junction unmatched. The CDR3 extends over 15 amino acids. This chain's CDR3 is CASRDLAGEGDTQYF. Here the CDR3 DNA reads TGCGCCAGCAGAGATCTAGCGGGAGAGGGAGATACGCAGTATTTT.

This clone turned up a few times. The V gene is TRBV19, the J gene TRBJ1-1; D remains ambiguous. Trimming took 1 base from V and 6 from J, leaving 18 bases between them. This CDR3 has 16 amino acids. Germline-derived CDR1 and CDR2 are LNHDA and SQIVND (reference sequence). CDR3 bases: TGTGCCAGTAGTATAGGAGCCTATCTACCCCCCCCTGAAGCTTTCTTT. The encoded protein is CASSIGAYLPPPEAFF.

This clone was recorded only once. The genes are TRBV28 and TRBJ2-7; TRBD1 is a possible D gene (5 bases). The germline V gene has CDR1 MDHEN and CDR2 SYDVKM. This CDR3 comprises 13 residues. The ends were cut back, 2 bases at V and 2 bases at J, with 7 bases in the middle. Here the CDR3 DNA reads TGTGCCAGCAGTTTACAGGGTCCCTACGAGCAGTACTTC. Amino acid sequence: CASSLQGPYEQYF. The full variable domain, rest sourced from reference TRBV28 and TRBJ2-7, is DVKVTQSSRYLVKRTGEKVFLECVQDMDHENMFWYRQDPGLGLRLIYFSYDVKMKEKGDIPEGYSVSREKKERFSLILESASTNQTSMYLCASSLQGPYEQYFGPGTRLTVT.

This chain's CDR3 is CASSSPGTNFEAFF. The CDR3 region has the DNA TGTGCCAGTAGTTCACCCGGGACAAACTTCGAAGCTTTCTTT. This sequence joins TRBV19 and TRBJ1-1, with a possible D match to TRBD1 (6 bases). The germline V and J ends were trimmed by 5 bases and 8 bases, with 18 bases remaining between them. This CDR3 is built from 14 residues. Per germline, CDR1 LNHDA and CDR2 SQIVND (reference sequence).

The chain employs TRBV2 and TRBJ2-3; 7 nucleotides match TRBD2. The V and J ends lost 7 bases and 6 bases, in that order; junction bases with no gene match: 19. The germline CDR1 and CDR2 sequences are SNHLY and FYNNEI. The CDR3 sequence is 17 residues long. CDR3 amino acids: CASIFGRASGGVDTQYF. CDR3 sequence (DNA): TGTGCCAGCATTTTTGGTAGGGCTAGCGGCGGCGTGGATACGCAGTATTTT.

This chain uses TRBV19 with TRBJ1-1; 12 positions agree with TRBD1. The germline CDR1 and CDR2 sequences are LNHDA and SQIVND (reference sequence). The CDR3 has 18 amino acids. Trimming took 4 bases from V and 4 from J; bases not matched to a gene: 13. For the CDR3, the DNA is TGTGCCAGTAGTAGTCCCCGGGACAGGGGGCTTATAAGCACTGAAGCTTTCTTT. This translates into CASSSPRDRGLISTEAFF.

The V and J genes are TRBV2 and TRBJ1-4, with 9 bases that match TRBD1. The CDR3 contains 16 residues. The V gene end was trimmed by 6 bases and the J gene end by 5 bases; junction bases not matched to a gene: 10. Germline V gene lookup returns CDR1 SNHLY and CDR2 FYNNEI. CDR3 sequence: CASSIPGQGLNEKLFF. The CDR3 DNA reads as TGTGCCAGCAGCATCCCGGGACAGGGATTAAATGAAAAACTGTTTTTT.